This T cell receptor (beta chain) emerged from a study of blood T cell repertoires in COVID-19. The germline V gene has CDR1 GTSNPN and CDR2 SVGIG (reference sequence). CDR3 size: 15 residues. With 5 bases removed from V and 2 bases from J, the gap between germline ends came to 19 bases. The data were produced by immunoSEQ multiplex PCR, yet TCRdb's version contains in-frame clones alone and is incomplete. This table has tens of thousands of clones, approximately 86% appearing once. This clonotype originated in a man aged 70 or older with acute or convalescent COVID-19. V gene TRBV30 combines with J gene TRBJ2-7, with a possible D match to TRBD2 (6 bases). Sample: peripheral blood. CDR3 sequence reads: CAWQGLGGLPYEQYF. The DNA for the CDR3 is TGTGCCTGGCAAGGCCTGGGGGGTCTCCCCTACGAGCAGTACTTC. The variable domain in full, completed from reference TRBV30 and TRBJ2-7, reads SQTIHQWPATLVQPVGSPLSLECTVEGTSNPNLYWYRQAAGRGLQLLFYSVGIGQISSEVPQNLSASRPQDRQFILSSKKLLLSDSGFYLCAWQGLGGLPYEQYFGPGTRLTVT.